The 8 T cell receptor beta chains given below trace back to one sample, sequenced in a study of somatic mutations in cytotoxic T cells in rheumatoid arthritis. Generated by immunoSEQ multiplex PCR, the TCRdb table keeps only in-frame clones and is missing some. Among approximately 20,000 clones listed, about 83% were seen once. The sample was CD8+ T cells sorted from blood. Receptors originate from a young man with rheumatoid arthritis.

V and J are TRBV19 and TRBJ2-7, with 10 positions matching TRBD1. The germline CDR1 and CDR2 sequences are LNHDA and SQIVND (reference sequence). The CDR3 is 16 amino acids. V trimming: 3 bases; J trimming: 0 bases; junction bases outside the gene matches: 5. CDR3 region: CASSIRDRGSSYEQYF. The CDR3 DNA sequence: TGTGCCAGTAGTATCCGGGACAGGGGTAGCTCCTACGAGCAGTACTTC.

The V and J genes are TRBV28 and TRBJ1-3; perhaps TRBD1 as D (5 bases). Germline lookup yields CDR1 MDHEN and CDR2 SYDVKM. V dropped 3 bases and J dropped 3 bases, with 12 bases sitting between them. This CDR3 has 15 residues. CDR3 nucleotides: TGTGCCAGCAGTTTCGAGGGACTCCTTGGAAACACCATATATTTT. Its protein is CASSFEGLLGNTIYF. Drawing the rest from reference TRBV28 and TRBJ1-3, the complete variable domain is DVKVTQSSRYLVKRTGEKVFLECVQDMDHENMFWYRQDPGLGLRLIYFSYDVKMKEKGDIPEGYSVSREKKERFSLILESASTNQTSMYLCASSFEGLLGNTIYFGEGSWLTVV.

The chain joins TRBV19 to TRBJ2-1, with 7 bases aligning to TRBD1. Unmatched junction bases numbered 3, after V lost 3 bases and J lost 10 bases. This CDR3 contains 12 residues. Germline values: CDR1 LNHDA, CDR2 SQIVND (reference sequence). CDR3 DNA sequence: TGTGCCAGTAGTATCGGGGACAGCGAGCAGTTCTTC. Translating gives CASSIGDSEQFF. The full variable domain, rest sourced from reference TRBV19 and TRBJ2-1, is DGGITQSPKYLFRKEGQNVTLSCEQNLNHDAMYWYRQDPGQGLRLIYYSQIVNDFQKGDIAEGYSVSREKKESFPLTVTSAQKNPTAFYLCASSIGDSEQFFGPGTRLTVL.

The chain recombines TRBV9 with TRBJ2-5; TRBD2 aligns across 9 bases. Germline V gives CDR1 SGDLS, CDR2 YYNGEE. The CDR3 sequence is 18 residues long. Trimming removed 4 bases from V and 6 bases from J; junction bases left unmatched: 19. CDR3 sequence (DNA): TGTGCCAGCAGCCCCCAGGGCGATAGCGGGGGCCTTGGGAAGACCCAGTACTTC. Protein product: CASSPQGDSGGLGKTQYF.

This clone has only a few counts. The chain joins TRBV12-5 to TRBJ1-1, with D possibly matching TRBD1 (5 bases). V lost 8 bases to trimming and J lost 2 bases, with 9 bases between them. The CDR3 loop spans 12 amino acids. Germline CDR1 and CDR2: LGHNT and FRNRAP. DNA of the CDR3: TGTGCTAGTACCGACAGAAACACTGAAGCTTTCTTT. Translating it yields CASTDRNTEAFF.

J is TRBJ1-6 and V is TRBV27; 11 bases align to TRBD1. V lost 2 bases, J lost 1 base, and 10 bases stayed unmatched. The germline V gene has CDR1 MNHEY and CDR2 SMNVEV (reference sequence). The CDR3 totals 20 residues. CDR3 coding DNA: TGTGCCAGCAGTTTAGCAGTGTTTGGGACAGGGGGTTCCTATAATTCACCCCTCCACTTT. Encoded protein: CASSLAVFGTGGSYNSPLHF.

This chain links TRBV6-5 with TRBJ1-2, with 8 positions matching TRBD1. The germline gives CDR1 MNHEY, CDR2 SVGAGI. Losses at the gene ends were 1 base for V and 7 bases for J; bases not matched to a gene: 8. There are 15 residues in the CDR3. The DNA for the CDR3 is TGTGCCAGCAGTTACTTCTCAGGGGGCGCGGGTGGCTACACCTTC. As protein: CASSYFSGGAGGYTF.

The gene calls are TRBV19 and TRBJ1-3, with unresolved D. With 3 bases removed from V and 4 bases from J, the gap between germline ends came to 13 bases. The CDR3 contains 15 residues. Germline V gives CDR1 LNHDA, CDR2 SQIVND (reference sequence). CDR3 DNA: TGTGCCAGTAGTATGTATGCCTTAGCGGGAAACACCATATATTTT. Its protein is CASSMYALAGNTIYF.